A single sample is the source of the 21 T cell receptor beta chains below, sequenced in a study of blood T cell repertoires in COVID-19. The repertoire was sequenced with immunoSEQ multiplex PCR; TCRdb's copy has only in-frame clones and lacks some. Among 60,000 or so clones listed, around 84% were seen once. Source material: peripheral blood. Source of these receptors: a woman older than 75 with acute or convalescent COVID-19.

The chain carries TRBV5-1 and TRBJ2-7; perhaps TRBD2 as D (6 bases). The CDR3 consists of 15 residues. Trimming pared 0 bases from V and 0 bases from J, leaving 10 bases between. The germline CDR1 and CDR2 sequences are SGHRS and YFSETQ. The CDR3 reads CASSLGQTSSYEQYF. In DNA form, the CDR3 reads TGCGCCAGCAGCTTGGGACAGACTAGCTCCTACGAGCAGTACTTC.

In the case of this clone: Other DNA sequences in this specimen translate into the identical CDR3. This chain joins TRBV3-1 (or the pseudogene TRBV3-2) and TRBJ1-1; D is possibly TRBD1 (5 bases). Per germline, CDR1 LGHDT and CDR2 YNNKEL (reference sequence). This CDR3 has 13 residues. Deletions cut 4 bases from V and 1 base from J, with 7 bases between. The CDR3 loop is CASSPTGNTEAFF. The CDR3 bases are TGTGCCAGCAGCCCCACAGGGAACACTGAAGCTTTCTTT.

In this sample, this clone turned up once. J is TRBJ2-1 and V is TRBV3-1 (or the pseudogene TRBV3-2); 13 positions agree with TRBD2. The CDR3 sequence is 17 residues long. CDR1 is LGHDT and CDR2 is YNNKEL in the germline V gene (reference sequence). Germline trimming cut 2 bases from V and 5 bases from J; bases unmatched to any gene: 6. In DNA, the CDR3 is TGTGCCAGCAGCCAACATAGGACTAGCGGGGGAAACAATGAGCAGTTCTTC. This encodes CASSQHRTSGGNNEQFF.

This clone came up once. The J gene is TRBJ2-5, the V gene TRBV28; D possibly corresponds to TRBD2 (7 bases). The CDR3 is 14 residues long. Per germline, CDR1 MDHEN and CDR2 SYDVKM. V was clipped by 5 bases and J by 5 bases, with 15 bases between them. This CDR3 reads CASSLGGGHETQYF. The CDR3 DNA follows: TGTGCCAGCAGTCTAGGGGGGGGGCACGAGACCCAGTACTTC.

V and J are TRBV20-1 and TRBJ1-5; 8 positions match TRBD1. CDR1 and CDR2 from the germline V gene are DFQATT and SNEGSKA (reference sequence). The CDR3 covers 13 residues. J lost 4 bases, V lost 3 bases, and 2 bases had no gene match. The chain's CDR3 is CSASQGANQPQHF. The CDR3 region has the DNA TGCAGTGCTAGTCAGGGGGCGAATCAGCCCCAGCATTTT.

The genes are TRBV7-9 and TRBJ2-5; 9 nucleotides align to TRBD2. CDR3 length: 16 residues. Trimming cost V 5 bases and J 3 bases; bases outside gene matches: 10. Germline V gene sequence: CDR1 SEHNR, CDR2 FQNEAQ (reference sequence). The CDR3 DNA reads TGTGCCAGCAGCCCCCCGGGCGGGGGGGCCGAAGAGACCCAGTACTTC. It codes for CASSPPGGGAEETQYF.

The CDR3 loop reads CASSPAGPRNTIYF. CDR3 in DNA: TGTGCCAGCTCACCAGCGGGACCACGAAACACCATATATTTT. This sequence joins TRBV18 and TRBJ1-3, with D possibly matching TRBD1 (5 bases). Trimming left V 2 bases short and J 5 bases short, with 10 bases between. CDR3 length: 14 residues. In germline, CDR1 is KGHSH, CDR2 LQKENI.

The chain is built from TRBV3-1 (or the pseudogene TRBV3-2) and TRBJ2-2; no clear D. This CDR3 comprises 14 residues. V lost 4 bases to trimming and J lost 1 base, with 7 bases between them. In germline, CDR1 is LGHDT, CDR2 YNNKEL (reference sequence). The CDR3 coding sequence is TGTGCCAGCAGCCGCGCCGAGAACACCGGGGAGCTGTTTTTT. Translation gives CASSRAENTGELFF.

The V and J genes are TRBV3-1 (or the pseudogene TRBV3-2) and TRBJ2-3, with D maybe TRBD2 (6 bases). The germline V gene encodes CDR1 LGHDT and CDR2 YNNKEL (reference sequence). The CDR3 is 15 residues long. Trimming left V 1 base short and J 2 bases short, with 10 bases between. CDR3 sequence: CASSQGGTFTDTQYF. CDR3 nucleotide sequence: TGTGCCAGCAGCCAAGGGGGGACTTTCACAGATACGCAGTATTTT.

The chain joins TRBV5-4 to TRBJ2-5; TRBD2 matches 8 bases. V was clipped by 2 bases and J by 4 bases; unmatched bases: 10. CDR1 SGHNT and CDR2 YYREEE come from the germline V gene (reference sequence). CDR3 length equals 16 residues. The CDR3 sequence is CASSFPSAGEGETQYF. For the CDR3, the DNA is TGTGCCAGCAGCTTTCCATCAGCGGGGGAGGGAGAGACCCAGTACTTC.

This clone was recorded once. The gene calls are TRBV3-1 (or the pseudogene TRBV3-2) and TRBJ2-5, with D unresolved. CDR3 length equals 14 residues. The germline gives CDR1 LGHDT, CDR2 YNNKEL (reference sequence). The V end lost 1 base, the J end lost 2 bases, and 8 bases lay between the germline ends. Here the CDR3 reads CASSQGSAQETQYF. DNA of the CDR3: TGTGCCAGCAGCCAAGGATCAGCGCAAGAGACCCAGTACTTC.

J is TRBJ2-3 and V is TRBV11-2, with a tentative D call TRBD1 (6 bases). The CDR3 has 15 residues. In germline, CDR1 is SGHAT, CDR2 FQNNGV. The V and J ends lost 3 bases and 4 bases respectively, with 14 bases between them. The CDR3 loop reads CASSLGAPSPDTQYF. CDR3 bases: TGTGCCAGCAGCTTGGGGGCGCCGAGTCCAGATACGCAGTATTTT.

This chain uses TRBV19 with TRBJ2-3, with 7 bases matching TRBD1. V was pared by 5 bases and J by 5 bases, with 10 bases of the junction left unmatched. Germline lookup yields CDR1 LNHDA and CDR2 SQIVND (reference sequence). This CDR3 is built from 15 residues. The CDR3: CASSPSTGLLDTQYF. The CDR3 coding sequence is TGTGCCAGTAGTCCCTCGACAGGGTTGCTAGATACGCAGTATTTT.

DNA of the CDR3: TGCGCCAGCAGCTTCGGCAGACCGGGGGAGACCCAGTACTTC. It is translated as CASSFGRPGETQYF. This chain links TRBV5-1 with TRBJ2-5, with D perhaps matching TRBD2 (5 bases). This CDR3 is 14 amino acids long. The V and J ends lost 2 bases and 5 bases respectively, with 13 bases between them. CDR1 is SGHRS, CDR2 YFSETQ, per germline.

For this clone: The sample contains more than one DNA sequence encoding this CDR3. This chain links TRBV6-6 with TRBJ1-2, with 10 bases lining up with TRBD1. Germline assignment: CDR1 MNHNY and CDR2 SVGAGI (reference sequence). The CDR3 sequence is 14 residues long. The ends lost 5 bases at V and 2 bases at J; junction bases unmatched: 2. The CDR3 protein is CASSPGQGNYGYTF. For the CDR3, the DNA is TGTGCCAGCAGTCCGGGACAGGGGAACTATGGCTACACCTTC.

The chain has TRBV10-3 and TRBJ2-2, with a possible D match to TRBD1 (5 bases). This CDR3 is built from 14 residues. Trimming pared 6 bases from V and 1 base from J, leaving 9 bases between. The germline gives CDR1 ENHRY, CDR2 SYGVKD. The CDR3 reads CAIRGQGNTGELFF. The DNA of the CDR3 is TGTGCCATCAGAGGGCAGGGGAACACCGGGGAGCTGTTTTTT.

For this clone: The sample holds other DNA sequences that translate to the same CDR3. The chain joins TRBV15 to TRBJ1-6; D not resolved. Germline values: CDR1 LNHNV, CDR2 YYDKDF (reference sequence). This CDR3 spans 13 amino acids. V gave up 1 base and J gave up 7 bases, with 5 bases separating them. The CDR3 reads CATSRVSNSPLHF. The DNA of the CDR3 is TGTGCCACCAGCAGAGTGAGCAATTCACCCCTCCACTTT.

The chain is built from TRBV6-7 and TRBJ1-6; D unresolved. TRBV6-7 is an ORF; its function is uncertain. With 7 bases removed from V and 0 bases from J, the gap between germline ends came to 10 bases. The CDR3 loop spans 15 amino acids. DNA of the CDR3: TGTGCCAGCACTATCACTCGCTCCTATAATTCACCCCTCCACTTT. Its protein is CASTITRSYNSPLHF.

A few counts support this clone. J is TRBJ1-5 and V is TRBV30; D not resolved. The V gene lost 4 bases and the J gene lost 0 bases, with 7 bases spanning the gap. The CDR3 loop spans 13 amino acids. Germline values: CDR1 GTSNPN, CDR2 SVGIG (reference sequence). The CDR3 loop is CAWTVNSNQPQHF. The CDR3, as DNA: TGTGCCTGGACAGTGAATAGCAATCAGCCCCAGCATTTT.

CDR3 amino acids: CASSVRPSGGRGETQYF. The CDR3 coding sequence is TGTGCCAGCAGCGTTCGCCCTAGCGGGGGGCGGGGAGAGACCCAGTACTTC. The chain uses TRBV7-3 and TRBJ2-5; 11 nucleotides agree with TRBD2. J lost 4 bases, V lost 5 bases, and 12 bases had no gene match. CDR3 length: 17 amino acids. In germline, CDR1 is SGHTA, CDR2 FQGTGA. Variable domain in full (rest from reference TRBV7-3 and TRBJ2-5): GAGVSQTPSNKVTEKGKYVELRCDPISGHTALYWYRQSLGQGPEFLIYFQGTGAADDSGLPNDRFFAVRPEGSVSTLKIQRTERGDSAVYLCASSVRPSGGRGETQYFGPGTRLLVL.

V gene TRBV10-3 combines with J gene TRBJ2-5, with D possibly being TRBD2 (5 bases). Germline V gives CDR1 ENHRY, CDR2 SYGVKD. This CDR3 has 14 residues. Trimming took off 2 bases at V and 3 bases at J, with 10 bases between the two ends. The CDR3 coding sequence is TGTGCCATCAGTGAGGGAGGAGCGGAAGAGACCCAGTACTTC. It encodes CAISEGGAEETQYF.